Described below is a single T cell receptor (beta chain) sequence and its context. Its antigen is not identified. This table comes from immunoSEQ multiplex PCR, and its TCRdb copy is limited to in-frame clones, with some not included. There are approximately 2,300,000 clones in the sample; less than 95% occur only once, and 0.37% lies in the top ten. The CDR3 consists of 15 residues. The ends lost 4 bases at V and 5 bases at J; junction bases unmatched: 7. Looked up from germline, CDR1 is SGHNT and CDR2 is YYREEE (reference sequence). These data come from a study of shared clonotypes between healthy human individuals. Study-wide points: A few donors shared approximately 5% of their naive CD4 clonotypes.

The specimen was naive CD4+ T cells from PBMCs. Documented subset: CD45RA+ positively selected. The V and J genes are TRBV5-4 and TRBJ2-3; TRBD1 matches at 10 bases. This receptor was identified in a man aged 18-30 years in good health. Some clones in this sample may be carry-over from other donors' samples. The CDR3 loop is CASSRRQGAVDTQYF. The CDR3 nucleotides read TGTGCCAGCAGCCGGAGACAGGGGGCGGTAGATACGCAGTATTTT.